One sample yielded the 9 T cell receptor beta chains listed below, sequenced in a study of blood T cell repertoires in COVID-19. Data came from immunoSEQ multiplex PCR; TCRdb stores just in-frame clones and leaves some out. The sample has 130,000 to 150,000 clones, approximately 82% seen once. Sequenced input: peripheral blood. The source of these receptors is a man aged 55-75 years with active or convalescent COVID-19.

This sequence joins TRBV5-3 and TRBJ2-7; 8 nucleotides align to TRBD2. TRBV5-3 is classed as an ORF, of uncertain function. The CDR3 loop spans 16 amino acids. The junction had 14 bases not matched to a gene; V was cut back by 5 bases and J by 4 bases. The CDR3 spells CARRPCGREDIYEQYV. The CDR3 region has the DNA TGTGCCAGAAGACCTTGTGGGCGGGAGGATATTTACGAGCAGTACGTC.

The rearrangement links TRBV5-4 to TRBJ1-2; 7 nucleotides match TRBD1. Losses at the gene ends were 4 bases for V and 4 bases for J; bases not matched to a gene: 7. The CDR3 has 14 amino acids. Germline CDR1 reads SGHNT; CDR2 reads YYREEE (reference sequence). DNA for the CDR3: TGTGCCAGCAGCAGTCCGGGACAGATCTATGGCTACACCTTC. Translation gives CASSSPGQIYGYTF.

This rearrangement joins TRBV11-3 to TRBJ1-2; no clear D. Germline V gene data show CDR1 as SGHNT and CDR2 as YENEEA. Trimming stripped 1 base from V and 4 bases from J, with 10 bases between. The CDR3 has 14 residues. The DNA for the CDR3 is TGTGCCAGCAGCTTAGGCGACGGAGTCTATGGCTACACCTTC. It translates to CASSLGDGVYGYTF. The full variable domain, completed using reference TRBV11-3 and TRBJ1-2, is EAGVVQSPRYKIIEKKQPVAFWCNPISGHNTLYWYLQNLGQGPELLIRYENEEAVDDSQLPKDRFSAERLKGVDSTLKIQPAELGDSAVYLCASSLGDGVYGYTFGSGTRLTVV.

The chain uses TRBV7-2 and TRBJ1-1, with D perhaps TRBD1 (5 bases). This CDR3 is built from 15 residues. Germline assignment: CDR1 SGHTA and CDR2 FQGNSA. The germline V and J ends were trimmed by 0 bases and 9 bases, with 17 bases remaining between them. CDR3 protein: CASSLAGGAGTKAFF. As DNA, the CDR3 is TGTGCCAGCAGCTTAGCAGGAGGGGCGGGAACCAAAGCTTTCTTT.

The chain is built from TRBV9 and TRBJ1-3; the D gene is possibly TRBD1 (5 bases). Trimming removed 5 bases from V and 1 base from J, with 13 bases in between. The CDR3 loop spans 15 amino acids. Germline V gene sequence: CDR1 SGDLS, CDR2 YYNGEE. The CDR3 DNA sequence: TGTGCCAGCAGTCGGGGGGGACGGTCTGGAAACACCATATATTTT. Its translation: CASSRGGRSGNTIYF.

DNA of the CDR3: TGTGCCAGCCGGGACAACGGAAACACCATATATTTT. Its protein is CASRDNGNTIYF. The chain carries TRBV9 and TRBJ1-3; perhaps TRBD1 as D (6 bases). V was clipped by 7 bases and J by 4 bases, with 9 bases between them. The CDR3 loop spans 12 amino acids. The germline V gene has CDR1 SGDLS and CDR2 YYNGEE.

This clone was seen just once. The chain recombines TRBV6-2 or TRBV6-3 with TRBJ1-1, with 7 bases matching TRBD1. The V gene end was trimmed by 6 bases and the J gene end by 7 bases; junction bases not matched to a gene: 8. CDR1 is MNHEY, CDR2 SVGEGT, per germline. CDR3 length equals 13 residues. In DNA form, the CDR3 reads TGTGCCAGCAGCCCCAGGGGGGTCTTTGAAGCTTTCTTT. This gives the protein CASSPRGVFEAFF.

This clone was seen once. V usage is TRBV6-2 or TRBV6-3 and J usage is TRBJ2-7; TRBD1 is a possible D gene (7 bases). The CDR3 is made up of 13 amino acids. With 5 bases removed from V and 5 bases from J, the gap between germline ends came to 13 bases. Germline loops: CDR1 MNHEY, CDR2 SVGEGT. The CDR3 loop is CASSPGGSHEQYF. CDR3 DNA sequence: TGTGCCAGCAGTCCAGGGGGGTCCCACGAGCAGTACTTC.

This rearrangement joins TRBV19 to TRBJ2-1, with 8 positions matching TRBD2. V shed 5 bases and J 4 bases; nucleotides not matched to a gene: 7. CDR1 is LNHDA, CDR2 SQIVND, per germline (reference sequence). The CDR3 length is 15 residues. CDR3 protein: CASSGLVAGYNEQFF. CDR3 nucleotides: TGTGCCAGTAGTGGCTTGGTAGCGGGGTACAATGAGCAGTTCTTC.